This T cell receptor (beta chain) was recovered during a study of identifying expanded T cells in peripheral blood. A note on this clone: The same CDR3 arises from other DNA sequences in this sample as well.

Data came from immunoSEQ multiplex PCR; TCRdb stores just in-frame clones and leaves some out. The sample holds around 70,000 clones, 75% to 90% seen once. Sequenced sample: blood. The TCR comes from a person aged 18 to 70 in good health.

The CDR3 region has the DNA TGTGCCAGCAGCTTCAGCGGGGGTTCCTACAATGAGCAGTTCTTC. Amino acid sequence: CASSFSGGSYNEQFF. The chain carries TRBV5-4 and TRBJ2-1; 8 bases line up with TRBD2. This CDR3 comprises 15 residues. The V segment lost 2 bases and the J segment 1 base; nucleotides outside the gene matches: 2. Germline V gene data show CDR1 as SGHNT and CDR2 as YYREEE (reference sequence). The full variable domain, completed using reference TRBV5-4 and TRBJ2-1, is ETGVTQSPTHLIKTRGQQVTLRCSSQSGHNTVSWYQQALGQGPQFIFQYYREEENGRGNFPPRFSGLQFPNYSSELNVNALELDDSALYLCASSFSGGSYNEQFFGPGTRLTVL.